The present T cell receptor beta chain was sequenced within a study of cytomegalovirus exposure and HLA in healthy donors. Points from the study as a whole: Cytomegalovirus status was reportedly diagnosed by the classifier with high sensitivity and specificity. Rates of TCR association differed by HLA locus in a later analysis, with DRB1 highest and HLA-C lowest. A later analysis showed HLA-associated TCR beta chains outstripping equally common others in clonal expansion.

V lost 1 base and J 0 bases, leaving 13 bases between the germline ends. Per germline, CDR1 SGHTA and CDR2 FQGNSA. The CDR3 spans 17 residues. Use of 60 Vbeta and 13 Jbeta primers characterized the PCR. Clones were read by immunoSEQ multiplex PCR, and TCRdb kept only the in-frame ones, dropping some. The sample shows fewer than 150,000 clones, approximately 74% of them seen only once. As for this clone: The antigen is not known.

Sequencing was done on a sample of PBMCs. The source of this sequence is a woman aged 45-65 years in good health and CMV-seropositive. This chain uses TRBV7-2 with TRBJ1-5; no clear D gene. The CDR3 is CASSLGGGRYSNQPQHF. For the CDR3, the DNA is TGTGCCAGCAGCTTAGGGGGAGGAAGATATAGCAATCAGCCCCAGCATTTT.